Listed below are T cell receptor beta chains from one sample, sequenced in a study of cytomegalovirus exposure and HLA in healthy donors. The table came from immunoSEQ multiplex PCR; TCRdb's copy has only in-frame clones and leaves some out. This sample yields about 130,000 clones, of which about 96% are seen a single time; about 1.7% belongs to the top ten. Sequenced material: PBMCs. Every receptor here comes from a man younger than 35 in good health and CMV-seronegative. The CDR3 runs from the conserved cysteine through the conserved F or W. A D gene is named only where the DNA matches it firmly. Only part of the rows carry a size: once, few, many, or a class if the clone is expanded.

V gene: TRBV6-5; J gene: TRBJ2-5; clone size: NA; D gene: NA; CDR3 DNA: TGTGCCAGCGGACCCTCGGGAGTTACCCAGTACTTC; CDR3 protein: CASGPSGVTQYF
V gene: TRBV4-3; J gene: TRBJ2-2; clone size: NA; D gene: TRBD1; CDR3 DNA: TGCGCCAGCAGCCAAGATCTGGGACAGGACACCGGGGAGCTGTTTTTT; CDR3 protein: CASSQDLGQDTGELFF
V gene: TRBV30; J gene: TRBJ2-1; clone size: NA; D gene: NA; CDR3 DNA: TGTGCCTGGAATTCTCCTAGGAATGAGCAGTTCTTC; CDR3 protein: CAWNSPRNEQFF
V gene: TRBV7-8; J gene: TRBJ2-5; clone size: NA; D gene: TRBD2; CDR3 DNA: TGTGCCAGCAGCTTAGTAGCGGGGTATCACTTC; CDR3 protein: CASSLVAGYHF
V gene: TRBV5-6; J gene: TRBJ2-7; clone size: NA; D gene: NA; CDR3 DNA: TGTGCCAGCAGCCAACAGGGATACGAGCAGTACTTC; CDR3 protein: CASSQQGYEQYF
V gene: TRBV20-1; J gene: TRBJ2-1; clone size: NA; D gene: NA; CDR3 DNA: TGCAGTGGGCAAGCTCAGGATGAGCAGTTCTTC; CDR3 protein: CSGQAQDEQFF
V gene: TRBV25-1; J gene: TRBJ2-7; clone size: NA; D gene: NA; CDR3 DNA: TGTGCCAGCACTCCGGGGTCCTACGAGCAGTACTTC; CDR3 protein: CASTPGSYEQYF
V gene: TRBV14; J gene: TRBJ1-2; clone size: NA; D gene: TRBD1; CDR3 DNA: TGTGCCAGCAGCCAACTGGACAGGGGAGGCTATGGCTACACCTTC; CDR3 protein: CASSQLDRGGYGYTF
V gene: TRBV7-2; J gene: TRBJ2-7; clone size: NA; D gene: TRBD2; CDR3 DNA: TGTGCCAGCAGCTTAGCGTTAAAGCTAGCGGGAGGTGAGCAGTACTTC; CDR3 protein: CASSLALKLAGGEQYF
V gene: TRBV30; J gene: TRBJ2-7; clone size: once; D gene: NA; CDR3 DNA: TGTGCCTGGGCCGGGACAAATTACGAGCAGTACTTC; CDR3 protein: CAWAGTNYEQYF
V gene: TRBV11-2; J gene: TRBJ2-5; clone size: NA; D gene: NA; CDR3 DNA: TGTGCCAGCAGCTTAGATCGAGGTCTTCGAGGGCAAGAGACCCAGTACTTC; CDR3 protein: CASSLDRGLRGQETQYF
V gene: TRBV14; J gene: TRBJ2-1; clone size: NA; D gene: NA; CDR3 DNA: TGTGCCAGCAGCCCGCTTCGGACTGTCAATGAGCAGTTCTTC; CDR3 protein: CASSPLRTVNEQFF
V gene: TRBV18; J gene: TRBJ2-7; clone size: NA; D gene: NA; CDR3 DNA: TGTGCCAGCTCACCACCGACAGGCACCTACGAGCAGTACTTC; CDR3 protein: CASSPPTGTYEQYF
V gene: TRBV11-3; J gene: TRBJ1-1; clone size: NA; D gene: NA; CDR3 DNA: TGTGCCAGCAGCTGGGCAGGGGCATTGAACACTGAAGCTTTCTTT; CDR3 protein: CASSWAGALNTEAFF
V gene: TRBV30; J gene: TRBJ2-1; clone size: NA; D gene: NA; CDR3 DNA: TGTGCCTGGAGTCTCCCCGGGAGTGGGCCTTACAATGAGCAGTTCTTC; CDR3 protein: CAWSLPGSGPYNEQFF
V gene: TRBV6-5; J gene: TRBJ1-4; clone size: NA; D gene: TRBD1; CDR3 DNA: TGTGCCAGCAGTTATGCGGGACAGACTAATGAAAAACTGTTTTTT; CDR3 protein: CASSYAGQTNEKLFF
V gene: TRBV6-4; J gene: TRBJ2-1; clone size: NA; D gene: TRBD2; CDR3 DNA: TGTGCCACCTCCGCCGAAGGTAGCGGGAGGAATGAGCAGTTCTTC; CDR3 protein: CATSAEGSGRNEQFF
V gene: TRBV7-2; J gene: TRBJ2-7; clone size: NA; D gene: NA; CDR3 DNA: TGTGCCAGCAGCTTACAGGGTATGGTGACCTACGAGCAGTACTTC; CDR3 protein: CASSLQGMVTYEQYF
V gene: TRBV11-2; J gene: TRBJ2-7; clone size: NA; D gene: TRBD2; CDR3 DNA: TGTGCCAGCAGCTTAGGACGAAGCGGGAGCTCCTACGAGCAGTACTTC; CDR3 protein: CASSLGRSGSSYEQYF
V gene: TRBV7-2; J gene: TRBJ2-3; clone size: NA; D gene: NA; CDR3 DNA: TGTGCCAGCAGCCCGACTACTAGCACAGATACGCAGTATTTT; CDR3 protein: CASSPTTSTDTQYF
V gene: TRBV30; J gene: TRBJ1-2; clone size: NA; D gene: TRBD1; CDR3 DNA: TGTGCCTGGAGTGCAGGACAGGGCGGCTATGGCTACACCTTC; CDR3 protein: CAWSAGQGGYGYTF
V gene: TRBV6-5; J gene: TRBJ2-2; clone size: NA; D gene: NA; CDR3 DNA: TGTGCCAGCAGTCCCCGGTTCCATATAGGGGAGCTGTTTTTT; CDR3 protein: CASSPRFHIGELFF
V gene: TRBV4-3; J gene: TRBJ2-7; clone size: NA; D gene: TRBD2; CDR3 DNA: TGCGCCAGCAGCCAAGAAGTGACTAGCGGGGTCTACGAGCAGTACTTC; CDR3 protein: CASSQEVTSGVYEQYF
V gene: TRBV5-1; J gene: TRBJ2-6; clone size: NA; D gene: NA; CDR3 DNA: TGCGCCAGCAGCTTACAGGACTCTGGGGCCAACGTCCTGACTTTC; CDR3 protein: CASSLQDSGANVLTF
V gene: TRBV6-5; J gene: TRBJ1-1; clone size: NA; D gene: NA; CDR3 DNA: TGTGCCAGCACCCGGGGGGTGAACACTGAAGCTTTCTTT; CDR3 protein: CASTRGVNTEAFF
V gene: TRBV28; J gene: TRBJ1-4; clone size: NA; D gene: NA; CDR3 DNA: TGTGCCAGCAGTTCCAGGCAAAATGAAAAACTGTTTTTT; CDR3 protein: CASSSRQNEKLFF
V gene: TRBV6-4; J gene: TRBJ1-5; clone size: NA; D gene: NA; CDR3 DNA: TGTGCCAGCAGCCCTCCAGGCCCTGACGTACAGCCCCAGCATTTT; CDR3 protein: CASSPPGPDVQPQHF
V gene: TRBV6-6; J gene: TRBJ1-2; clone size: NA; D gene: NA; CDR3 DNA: TGTGCCAGCCTTCCTTCGCCGGGAGTTGACTATGGCTACACCTTC; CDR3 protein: CASLPSPGVDYGYTF